This T cell receptor (beta chain) comes out of a study of cytomegalovirus exposure and HLA in healthy donors. Broader study findings: It was reported that TCR beta sequences correctly inferred the HLA-A and HLA-B alleles for most subjects. When a later analysis compared HLA-associated TCR beta chains with equally common others, the HLA-associated chains turned out to be more clonally expanded and to have lower generation probabilities.

Notes on this clone: Its antigen is unknown.

It was with 60 Vbeta and 13 Jbeta primers that the PCR ran. The repertoire was sequenced with immunoSEQ multiplex PCR; TCRdb's copy has only in-frame clones and lacks some. The repertoire holds 150,000 to 200,000 clones, over 65% seen once, with about 1.5% in the top ten. Sequenced: PBMCs. The TCR was taken from a man aged 18 to 30 in good health and CMV-seronegative.

CDR3 residues: CASSRAGGTYEQYF. Written as DNA, the CDR3 is TGTGCCAGCAGCCGTGCGGGGGGCACCTACGAGCAGTACTTC. This rearrangement joins TRBV5-4 to TRBJ2-7, with 8 positions matching TRBD2. V lost 4 bases to trimming and J lost 2 bases; unmatched junction nucleotides: 5. Per the germline V gene, CDR1 is SGHNT and CDR2 is YYREEE (reference sequence). The CDR3 has 14 residues.